The rows below give T cell receptor beta chains drawn from one sample of a study of cytomegalovirus exposure and HLA in healthy donors. The data were produced by immunoSEQ multiplex PCR, yet TCRdb's version contains in-frame clones alone and is incomplete. The listing contains about 130,000 clones. Sequencing was done on a sample of PBMCs. The source of these receptors is a man younger than 35 in good health and CMV-seronegative. Both conserved end residues are trimmed from each CDR3. D genes are given only for firm matches.

CDR3 protein	V gene	J gene	D gene
ASSLGGQGARGYT	TRBV7-3	TRBJ1-2	TRBD1
ASTLRLNTEAF	TRBV6-5	TRBJ1-1	-
AIMEREANEQF	TRBV10-3	TRBJ2-1	TRBD2
ASSPTSGANEQY	TRBV7-2	TRBJ2-7	TRBD2
ASSKSQGGRSGNTIY	TRBV18	TRBJ1-3	-
ASSLGLPSTDTQY	TRBV6-5	TRBJ2-3	-
ASSFGTSGGVGI	TRBV5-6	TRBJ2-1	TRBD2
ASSSIQGALADTQY	TRBV5-1	TRBJ2-3	TRBD1
ASSRSISDRGTGANVLT	TRBV7-9	TRBJ2-6	TRBD1
ASSFVRADEQY	TRBV5-4	TRBJ2-7	-
ASSRLEGYEQY	TRBV14	TRBJ2-7	-
ASGSLGSINDEQY	TRBV2	TRBJ2-7	-
SVGQTQETQY	TRBV29-1	TRBJ2-5	TRBD1